The sequence of this T cell receptor beta chain was determined in a study of shared clonotypes between healthy human individuals. The CDR3 consists of 14 residues. Trimming cost V 0 bases and J 5 bases, with 11 bases left between them. Germline V gene data show CDR1 as SGHRS and CDR2 as YFSETQ. Naive CD8 populations comprised CD45RO-negative cells positively selected for CCR7, excluding terminally differentiated effector memory CD45RA+ cells. Assay: immunoSEQ multiplex PCR; the TCRdb copy retains only in-frame clones and omits some. The data show millions of clones, roughly 95% seen once. Comments on this clone: Its specificity is not known.

The study's findings and limits: The study sampled only blood, and tissue repertoires likely differ. Of the naive CD4 clonotypes, about 5% were shared across a handful of donors.

This TCR was recovered from a man in his late teens or twenties in good health. The sample taken for sequencing was naive CD8+ T cells sorted from blood. This chain connects TRBV5-1 to TRBJ2-5; D is possibly TRBD2 (5 bases). The CDR3 spells CASSLGPRGETQYF. The CDR3 nucleotides read TGCGCCAGCAGCTTGGGTCCACGGGGTGAGACCCAGTACTTC.